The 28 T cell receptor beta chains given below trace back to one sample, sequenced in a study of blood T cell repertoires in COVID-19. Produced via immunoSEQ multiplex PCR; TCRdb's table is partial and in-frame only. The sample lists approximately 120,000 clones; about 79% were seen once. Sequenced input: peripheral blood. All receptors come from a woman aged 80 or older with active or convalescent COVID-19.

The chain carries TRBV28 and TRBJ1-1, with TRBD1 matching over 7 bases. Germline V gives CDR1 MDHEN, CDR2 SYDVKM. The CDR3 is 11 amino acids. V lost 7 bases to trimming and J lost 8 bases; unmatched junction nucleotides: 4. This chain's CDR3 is CASTGTEEAFF. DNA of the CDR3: TGTGCCAGCACCGGGACAGAGGAAGCTTTCTTT.

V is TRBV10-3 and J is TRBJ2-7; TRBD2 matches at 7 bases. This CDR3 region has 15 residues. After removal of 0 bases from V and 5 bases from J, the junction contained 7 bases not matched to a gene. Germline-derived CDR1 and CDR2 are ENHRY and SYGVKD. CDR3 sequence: CAISESGASGDEQYF. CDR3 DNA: TGTGCCATCAGTGAGTCGGGCGCTAGCGGAGACGAGCAGTACTTC.

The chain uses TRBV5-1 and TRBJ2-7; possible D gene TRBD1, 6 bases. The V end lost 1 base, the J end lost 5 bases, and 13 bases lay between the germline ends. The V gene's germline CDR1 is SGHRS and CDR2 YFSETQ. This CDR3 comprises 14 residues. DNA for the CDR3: TGCGCCAGCAGCTTGCGGGAACAGGGTGACGAGCAGTACTTC. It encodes CASSLREQGDEQYF.

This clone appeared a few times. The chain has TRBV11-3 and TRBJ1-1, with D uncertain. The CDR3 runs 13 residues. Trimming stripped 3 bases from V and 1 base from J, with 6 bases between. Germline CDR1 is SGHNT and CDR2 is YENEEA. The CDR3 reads CASSLGANTEAFF. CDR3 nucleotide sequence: TGTGCCAGCAGCTTGGGAGCGAACACTGAAGCTTTCTTT.

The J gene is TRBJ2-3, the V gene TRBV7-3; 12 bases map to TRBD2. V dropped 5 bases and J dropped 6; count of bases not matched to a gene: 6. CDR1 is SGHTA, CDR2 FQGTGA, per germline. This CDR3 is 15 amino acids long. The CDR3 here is CASSPRLAGVDTQYF. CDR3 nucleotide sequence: TGTGCCAGCAGCCCTCGACTAGCGGGAGTTGATACGCAGTATTTT.

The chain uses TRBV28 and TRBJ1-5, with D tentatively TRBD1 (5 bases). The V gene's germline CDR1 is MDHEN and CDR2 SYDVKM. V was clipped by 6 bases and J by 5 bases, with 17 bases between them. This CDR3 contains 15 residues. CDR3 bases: TGTGCCAGCAGCCTCGGCAGGGAAGAGTATCAGCCCCAGCATTTT. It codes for CASSLGREEYQPQHF.

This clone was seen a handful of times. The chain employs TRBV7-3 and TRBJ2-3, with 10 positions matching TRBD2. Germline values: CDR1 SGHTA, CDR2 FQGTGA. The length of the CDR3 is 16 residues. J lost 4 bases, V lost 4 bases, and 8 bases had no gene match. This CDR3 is CASSSLGTSESDTQYF. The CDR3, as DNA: TGTGCCAGCAGCTCCCTAGGGACTAGCGAGTCAGATACGCAGTATTTT.

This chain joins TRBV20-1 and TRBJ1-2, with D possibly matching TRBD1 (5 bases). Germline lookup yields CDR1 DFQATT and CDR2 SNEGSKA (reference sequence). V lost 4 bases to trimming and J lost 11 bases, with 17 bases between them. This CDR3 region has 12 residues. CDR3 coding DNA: TGCAGTGCTACTGAAAATGCACCAGGGTACACCTTC. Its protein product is CSATENAPGYTF.

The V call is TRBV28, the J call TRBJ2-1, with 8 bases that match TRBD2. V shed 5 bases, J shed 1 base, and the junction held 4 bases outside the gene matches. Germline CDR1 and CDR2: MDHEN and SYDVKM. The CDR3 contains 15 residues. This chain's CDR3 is CASSPSGGSYNEQFF. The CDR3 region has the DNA TGTGCCAGCAGTCCAAGCGGGGGTTCCTACAATGAGCAGTTCTTC.

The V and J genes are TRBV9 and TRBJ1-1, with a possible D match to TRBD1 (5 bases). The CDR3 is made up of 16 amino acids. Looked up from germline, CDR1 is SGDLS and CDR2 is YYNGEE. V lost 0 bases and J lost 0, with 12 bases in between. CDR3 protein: CASSVGGRIMNTEAFF. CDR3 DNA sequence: TGTGCCAGCAGCGTAGGGGGCAGAATAATGAACACTGAAGCTTTCTTT.

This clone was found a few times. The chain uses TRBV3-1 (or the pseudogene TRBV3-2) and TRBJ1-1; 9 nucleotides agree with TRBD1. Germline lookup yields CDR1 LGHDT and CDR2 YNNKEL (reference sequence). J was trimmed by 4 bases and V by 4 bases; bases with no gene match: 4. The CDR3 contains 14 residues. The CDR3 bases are TGTGCCAGCAGCCCCGGACAGGGGAGCACTGAAGCTTTCTTT. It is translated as CASSPGQGSTEAFF.

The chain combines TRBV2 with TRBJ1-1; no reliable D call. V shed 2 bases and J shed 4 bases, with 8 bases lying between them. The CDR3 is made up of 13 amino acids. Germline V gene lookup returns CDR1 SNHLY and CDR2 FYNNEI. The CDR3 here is CASSERSATEAFF. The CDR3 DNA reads TGTGCCAGCAGTGAACGGAGTGCCACTGAAGCTTTCTTT.

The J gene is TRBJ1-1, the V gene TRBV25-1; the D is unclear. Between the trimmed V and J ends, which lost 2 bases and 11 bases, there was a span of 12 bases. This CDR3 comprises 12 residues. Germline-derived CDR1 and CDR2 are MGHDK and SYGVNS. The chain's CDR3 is CASSEGPVRAFF. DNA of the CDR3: TGTGCCAGCAGTGAAGGGCCGGTCCGCGCTTTCTTT.

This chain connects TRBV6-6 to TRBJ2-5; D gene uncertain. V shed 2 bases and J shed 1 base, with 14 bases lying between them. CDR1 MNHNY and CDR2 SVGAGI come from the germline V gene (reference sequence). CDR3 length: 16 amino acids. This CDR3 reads CASSYNRHTLQETQYF. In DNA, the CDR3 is TGTGCCAGCAGTTACAACCGACACACTCTCCAAGAGACCCAGTACTTC.

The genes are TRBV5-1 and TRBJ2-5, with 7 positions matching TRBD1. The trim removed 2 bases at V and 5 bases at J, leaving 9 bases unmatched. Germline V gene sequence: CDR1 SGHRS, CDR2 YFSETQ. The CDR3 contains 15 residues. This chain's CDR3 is CASSFSRGYRETQYF. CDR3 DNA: TGCGCCAGCAGCTTTTCCAGGGGGTACCGGGAGACCCAGTACTTC.

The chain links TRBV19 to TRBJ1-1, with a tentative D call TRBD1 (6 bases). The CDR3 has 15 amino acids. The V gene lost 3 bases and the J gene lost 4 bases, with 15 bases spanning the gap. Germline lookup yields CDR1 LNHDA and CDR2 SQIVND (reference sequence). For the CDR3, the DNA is TGTGCCAGTAGTATGGGGGGGCGACCGGGCACTGAAGCTTTCTTT. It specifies CASSMGGRPGTEAFF. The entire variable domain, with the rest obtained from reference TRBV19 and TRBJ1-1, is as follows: DGGITQSPKYLFRKEGQNVTLSCEQNLNHDAMYWYRQDPGQGLRLIYYSQIVNDFQKGDIAEGYSVSREKKESFPLTVTSAQKNPTAFYLCASSMGGRPGTEAFFGQGTRLTVV.

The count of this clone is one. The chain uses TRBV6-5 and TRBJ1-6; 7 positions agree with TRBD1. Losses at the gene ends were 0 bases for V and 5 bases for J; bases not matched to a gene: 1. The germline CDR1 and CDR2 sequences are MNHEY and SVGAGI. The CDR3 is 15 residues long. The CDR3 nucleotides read TGTGCCAGCAGTTACTCGGGACAGAATAATTCACCCCTCCACTTT. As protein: CASSYSGQNNSPLHF.

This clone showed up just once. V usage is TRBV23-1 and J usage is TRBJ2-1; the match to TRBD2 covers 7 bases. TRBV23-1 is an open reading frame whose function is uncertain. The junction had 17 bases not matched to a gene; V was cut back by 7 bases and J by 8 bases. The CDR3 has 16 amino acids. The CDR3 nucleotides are TGCGCCAGCACGGCGGGAGACGGATTTTTGGAGTATGAGCAGTTCTTC. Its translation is CASTAGDGFLEYEQFF.

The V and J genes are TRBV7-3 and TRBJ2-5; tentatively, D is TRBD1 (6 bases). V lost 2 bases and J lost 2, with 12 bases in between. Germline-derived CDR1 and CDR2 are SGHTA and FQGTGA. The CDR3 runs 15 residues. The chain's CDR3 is CASSLGGDRQETQYF. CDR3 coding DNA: TGTGCCAGCAGCTTAGGGGGCGACAGACAAGAGACCCAGTACTTC.

CDR3 amino acids: CASSPGNRNTEAFF. The CDR3 DNA sequence: TGTGCCTCCTCACCCGGGAATAGGAACACTGAAGCTTTCTTT. This sequence joins TRBV6-5 and TRBJ1-1; D gene uncertain. Germline CDR1 MNHEY, CDR2 SVGAGI. The CDR3 consists of 14 residues. V was cut by 11 bases and J by 1 base, with 17 bases left in between.

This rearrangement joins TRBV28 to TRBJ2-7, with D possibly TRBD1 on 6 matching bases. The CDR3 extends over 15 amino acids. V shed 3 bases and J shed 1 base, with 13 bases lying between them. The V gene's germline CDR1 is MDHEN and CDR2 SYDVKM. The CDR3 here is CASSFSTGYSYEQYF. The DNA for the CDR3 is TGTGCCAGCAGTTTCTCGACAGGCTATTCCTACGAGCAGTACTTC.

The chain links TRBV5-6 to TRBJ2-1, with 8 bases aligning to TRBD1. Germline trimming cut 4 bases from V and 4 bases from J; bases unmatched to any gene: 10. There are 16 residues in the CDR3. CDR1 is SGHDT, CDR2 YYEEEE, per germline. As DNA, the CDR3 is TGTGCCAGCAGCAACGCACAGGGGGTATGGTACAATGAGCAGTTCTTC. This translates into CASSNAQGVWYNEQFF.

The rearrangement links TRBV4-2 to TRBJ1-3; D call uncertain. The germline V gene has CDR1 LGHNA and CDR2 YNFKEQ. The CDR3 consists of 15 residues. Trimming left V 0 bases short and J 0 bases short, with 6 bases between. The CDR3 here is CASSQDPSSGNTIYF. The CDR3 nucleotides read TGTGCCAGCAGCCAAGACCCCAGCTCTGGAAACACCATATATTTT.

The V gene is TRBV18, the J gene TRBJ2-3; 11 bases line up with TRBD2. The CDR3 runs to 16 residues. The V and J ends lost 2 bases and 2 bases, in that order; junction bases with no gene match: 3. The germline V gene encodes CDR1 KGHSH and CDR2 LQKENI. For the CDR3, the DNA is TGTGCCAGCTCACCAGGGACTAGCGGAACCACAGATACGCAGTATTTT. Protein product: CASSPGTSGTTDTQYF.

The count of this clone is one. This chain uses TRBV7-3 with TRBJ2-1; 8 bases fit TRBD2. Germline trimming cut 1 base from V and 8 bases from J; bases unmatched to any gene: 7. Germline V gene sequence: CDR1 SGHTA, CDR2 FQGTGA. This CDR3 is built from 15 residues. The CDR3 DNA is TGTGCCAGCAGCTTAAACGGGAGGGCCGGTGATGAGCAGTTCTTC. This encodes CASSLNGRAGDEQFF.

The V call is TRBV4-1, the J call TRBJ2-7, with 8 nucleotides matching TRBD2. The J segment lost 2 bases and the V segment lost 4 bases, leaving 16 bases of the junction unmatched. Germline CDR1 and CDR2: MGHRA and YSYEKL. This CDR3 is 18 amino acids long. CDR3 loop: CASSPGVSTSGNPYEQYF. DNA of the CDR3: TGCGCCAGCAGCCCCGGGGTGTCAACTAGCGGTAACCCCTACGAGCAGTACTTC.

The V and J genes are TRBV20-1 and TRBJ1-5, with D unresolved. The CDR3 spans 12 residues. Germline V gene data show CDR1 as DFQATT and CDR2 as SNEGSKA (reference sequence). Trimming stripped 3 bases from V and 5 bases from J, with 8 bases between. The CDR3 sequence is CSASKRDQPQHF. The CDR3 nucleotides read TGCAGTGCTAGTAAACGGGATCAGCCCCAGCATTTT.

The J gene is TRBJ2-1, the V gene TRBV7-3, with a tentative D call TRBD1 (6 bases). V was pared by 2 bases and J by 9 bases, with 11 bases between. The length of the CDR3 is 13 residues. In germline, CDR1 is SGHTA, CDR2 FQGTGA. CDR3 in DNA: TGTGCCAGCAGCTTAGGCAGGGGCACTGAGCAGTTCTTC. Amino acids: CASSLGRGTEQFF.